This TCR beta chain derives from a study of blood T cell repertoires in COVID-19. Across the study: Sites in the United States, Italy and Spain provided acute and convalescent COVID-19 samples. Sources were T cells, B-cell-depleted T cells, or PBMCs; the material itself was cDNA or gDNA.

Per the original methods: Reference gene primer amplification in the assay estimated nucleated cell counts. TCRdb's table, derived via immunoSEQ multiplex PCR, lists solely in-frame clones and lacks some. The V and J calls and clone size were taken over from that table, and D and trimming were inferred from the DNA. The sample has some 210,000 clones; roughly four fifths are singletons. Germline values: CDR1 WSHSY, CDR2 SAAADI. The CDR3 loop spans 13 amino acids. V lost 6 bases and J lost 1, with 9 bases in between. Sample: peripheral blood. The receptor's source is a woman aged 40 to 50 with acute or convalescent COVID-19. The rearrangement uses TRBV10-2 and TRBJ2-5; a possible D gene is TRBD2 (5 bases). Here the CDR3 reads CASSRTGQETQYF. The CDR3 DNA sequence: TGCGCCAGCAGCCGGACTGGCCAAGAGACCCAGTACTTC.